This passage covers 17 T cell receptor beta chains from one sample sequenced in a study of cytomegalovirus exposure and HLA in healthy donors. The PCR made use of 60 Vbeta and 13 Jbeta primers. Profiled with immunoSEQ multiplex PCR; TCRdb holds only in-frame clones, not every one. The sample has about 46,000 clones; the top ten hold more than 0.9%. Material: PBMCs. Every receptor here comes from a middle-aged woman in good health and CMV-seronegative.

This sequence joins TRBV19 and TRBJ2-7; tentatively, D is TRBD1 (5 bases). This CDR3 comprises 14 residues. The germline gives CDR1 LNHDA, CDR2 SQIVND (reference sequence). Deletions cut 4 bases from V and 2 bases from J, with 12 bases between. DNA of the CDR3: TGTGCCAGTAGTACCAGGGTCTCTACCTACGAGCAGTACTTC. This translates into CASSTRVSTYEQYF.

The V gene is TRBV6-6, the J gene TRBJ1-2; D may be TRBD1 (6 bases). The CDR3 consists of 14 residues. CDR1 and CDR2 from the germline V gene are MNHNY and SVGAGI (reference sequence). V was shortened by 2 bases and J by 2 bases, with 9 bases between the two germline ends. CDR3 sequence reads: CASSYRQENYGYTF. CDR3 coding DNA: TGTGCCAGCAGTTACCGACAGGAGAACTATGGCTACACCTTC.

As for this clone: The sample contains more than one DNA sequence encoding this CDR3. The V and J genes are TRBV18 and TRBJ1-5; the D gene is possibly TRBD1 (5 bases). CDR3 length: 13 amino acids. Germline values: CDR1 KGHSH, CDR2 LQKENI. Trimming shortened V by 2 bases and J by 7 bases, and 9 bases separated the two germline ends. CDR3 bases: TGTGCCAGCTCACCAGACAGAGACCAGCCCCAGCATTTT. It encodes CASSPDRDQPQHF.

V usage is TRBV5-1 and J usage is TRBJ2-1, with 11 positions matching TRBD1. The ends lost 3 bases at V and 8 bases at J; junction bases unmatched: 7. The CDR3 consists of 15 residues. Germline-derived CDR1 and CDR2 are SGHRS and YFSETQ. CDR3 DNA sequence: TGCGCCAGCAGCTCGGGGACAGGGGGTCCAGATGAGCAGTTCTTC. Its protein is CASSSGTGGPDEQFF.

This rearrangement joins TRBV9 to TRBJ2-3, with D maybe TRBD2 (5 bases). The CDR3 consists of 14 residues. Germline CDR1 SGDLS, CDR2 YYNGEE. Trimming pared 4 bases from V and 2 bases from J, leaving 11 bases between. CDR3 DNA sequence: TGTGCCAGCAGCTTAGGACTGGACACAGATACGCAGTATTTT. Its protein product is CASSLGLDTDTQYF. The full variable domain, its missing parts supplied by reference TRBV9 and TRBJ2-3, is DSGVTQTPKHLITATGQRVTLRCSPRSGDLSVYWYQQSLDQGLQFLIQYYNGEERAKGNILERFSAQQFPDLHSELNLSSLELGDSALYFCASSLGLDTDTQYFGPGTRLTVL.

This CDR3 reads CASSERNGRGSYEQYF. CDR3 nucleotides: TGTGCCAGCAGTGAACGGAATGGGAGAGGCTCCTACGAGCAGTACTTC. V gene TRBV6-1 combines with J gene TRBJ2-7; possibly TRBD2 for D (5 bases). Trimming removed 2 bases from V and 0 bases from J, with 14 bases in between. Per germline, CDR1 MNHNS and CDR2 SASEGT. The CDR3 is 16 amino acids.

The rearrangement links TRBV4-3 to TRBJ2-1, with D possibly TRBD2 on 5 matching bases. Trimming shortened V by 2 bases and J by 5 bases, and 13 bases separated the two germline ends. The CDR3 extends over 15 amino acids. Per the germline V gene, CDR1 is LGHNA and CDR2 is YSLEER. CDR3 DNA: TGCGCCAGCAGCCAACCGGGAATCGCCGACAATGAGCAGTTCTTC. It translates to CASSQPGIADNEQFF.

The CDR3 sequence is CAISEGVPETQYF. In DNA, the CDR3 is TGTGCCATCAGTGAAGGAGTTCCAGAGACCCAGTACTTC. The genes are TRBV10-3 and TRBJ2-5, with D uncertain. The V end lost 3 bases, the J end lost 4 bases, and 9 bases lay between the germline ends. Germline values: CDR1 ENHRY, CDR2 SYGVKD. The CDR3 has 13 amino acids.

V gene TRBV28 combines with J gene TRBJ1-5, with D possibly being TRBD1 (5 bases). The CDR3 length is 16 residues. Germline V CDR1 and CDR2: MDHEN, SYDVKM. Trimming left V 4 bases short and J 0 bases short, with 13 bases between. CDR3 bases: TGTGCCAGCAGTTCCCCGACAGTTTATAGCAATCAGCCCCAGCATTTT. This encodes CASSSPTVYSNQPQHF. The whole variable domain, remainder taken from reference TRBV28 and TRBJ1-5, is DVKVTQSSRYLVKRTGEKVFLECVQDMDHENMFWYRQDPGLGLRLIYFSYDVKMKEKGDIPEGYSVSREKKERFSLILESASTNQTSMYLCASSSPTVYSNQPQHFGDGTRLSIL.

The chain is built from TRBV4-3 and TRBJ2-1, with D possibly being TRBD2 (7 bases). Germline-derived CDR1 and CDR2 are LGHNA and YSLEER. The CDR3 is 15 residues long. Trimming pared 0 bases from V and 7 bases from J, leaving 13 bases between. CDR3 region: CASSQEGLGGNEQFF. In DNA form, the CDR3 reads TGCGCCAGCAGCCAAGAAGGACTAGGGGGAAATGAGCAGTTCTTC.

DNA of the CDR3: TGTGCCAGCAGCCAAGAGGTAACTAGCGGCACCTACGAGCAGTACTTC. Translated: CASSQEVTSGTYEQYF. V and J are TRBV4-2 and TRBJ2-7; 8 nucleotides match TRBD2. CDR3 length: 16 amino acids. V gave up 0 bases and J gave up 2 bases; unmatched junction bases: 6. Per germline, CDR1 LGHNA and CDR2 YNFKEQ.

The V gene is TRBV18, the J gene TRBJ2-1, with 12 bases that match TRBD2. The length of the CDR3 is 16 residues. Trimming took 5 bases from V and 8 from J; bases not matched to a gene: 10. Germline CDR1 KGHSH, CDR2 LQKENI. CDR3 protein: CASSGLLAGGLDEQFF. For the CDR3, the DNA is TGTGCCAGCTCAGGTTTACTAGCGGGAGGCCTGGATGAGCAGTTCTTC.

The chain carries TRBV6-6 and TRBJ2-5, with a weak D call TRBD2 (6 bases). CDR3 length: 16 residues. The V gene lost 6 bases and the J gene lost 4 bases, with 21 bases spanning the gap. The V gene's germline CDR1 is MNHNY and CDR2 SVGAGI (reference sequence). As DNA, the CDR3 is TGTGCCAGCAGGAAAAACCGGGACTCTGCCTTAGAGACCCAGTACTTC. Its protein product is CASRKNRDSALETQYF.

This rearrangement joins TRBV25-1 to TRBJ2-2, with TRBD2 matching over 8 bases. Germline lookup yields CDR1 MGHDK and CDR2 SYGVNS. J gave up 5 bases and V 11 bases, and 10 bases lay outside the gene matches. The CDR3 consists of 14 residues. CDR3 loop: CASRRAGDTGELFF. In DNA form, the CDR3 reads TGTGCCTCCCGGAGAGCGGGGGATACCGGGGAGCTGTTTTTT.

The chain employs TRBV7-9 and TRBJ2-5; the match to TRBD2 covers 9 bases. CDR1 is SEHNR and CDR2 is FQNEAQ in the germline V gene (reference sequence). V was clipped by 5 bases and J by 1 base; unmatched bases: 8. The CDR3 consists of 16 residues. In DNA form, the CDR3 reads TGTGCCAGCAGCCCCAGACTAGCGGTTATCCAAGAGACCCAGTACTTC. This translates into CASSPRLAVIQETQYF.

The chain uses TRBV28 and TRBJ1-5; 7 positions match TRBD1. V shed 6 bases, J shed 3 bases, and the junction held 11 bases outside the gene matches. CDR1 and CDR2 (germline): MDHEN, SYDVKM. The CDR3 contains 16 residues. CDR3 in DNA: TGTGCCAGCAGCTCTACAACAGGGGAGGTCAATCAGCCCCAGCATTTT. It translates to CASSSTTGEVNQPQHF.

The rearrangement uses TRBV25-1 and TRBJ1-2; a possible D gene is TRBD1 (6 bases). The V gene lost 10 bases and the J gene lost 8 bases, with 17 bases spanning the gap. This CDR3 spans 12 amino acids. Looked up from germline, CDR1 is MGHDK and CDR2 is SYGVNS. The CDR3 here is CATTDSLGGYTF. DNA for the CDR3: TGTGCCACAACGGACAGTTTGGGGGGCTACACCTTC.